These 17 T cell receptor beta chains were sequenced from one sample in a study of blood T cell repertoires in COVID-19. The repertoire was sequenced with immunoSEQ multiplex PCR; TCRdb's copy has only in-frame clones and lacks some. The sample carries some 130,000 clones, roughly four fifths recorded once. Material: peripheral blood. The origin of the receptors is a woman in her forties or fifties with acute or convalescent COVID-19.

The chain joins TRBV11-3 to TRBJ2-3; 10 bases map to TRBD2. From germline, CDR1 is SGHNT and CDR2 YENEEA. This CDR3 spans 16 amino acids. V lost 1 base, J lost 2 bases, and 3 bases stayed unmatched. As DNA, the CDR3 is TGTGCCAGCAGCTTAGGAGCGGGGGGGCCCACAGATACGCAGTATTTT. This sequence encodes CASSLGAGGPTDTQYF.

This clone was found a few times. V and J are TRBV19 and TRBJ1-2; possible D gene TRBD1, 6 bases. Trimming left V 7 bases short and J 7 bases short, with 19 bases between. Germline loops: CDR1 LNHDA, CDR2 SQIVND (reference sequence). The CDR3 runs 14 residues. CDR3 residues: CASIGTGYFRGYTF. The CDR3 coding sequence is TGTGCCAGTATCGGCACAGGGTATTTTCGTGGCTACACCTTC.

On this clone: Relative to the germline gene, one junction end is altered; a read error may explain this. V is TRBV6-5 and J is TRBJ1-6; D is ambiguous. Per germline, CDR1 MNHEY and CDR2 SVGAGI. The length of the CDR3 is 12 residues. CDR3 loop: CASRSSNSPLHF. The CDR3 nucleotides read TGTGCCAGCAGATCCTCTAATTCACCCCTCCACTTT.

This clone was seen just once. The chain links TRBV5-4 to TRBJ1-2, with TRBD1 matching 10 bases. The V and J ends lost 4 bases and 5 bases, in that order; junction bases with no gene match: 8. The CDR3 loop spans 15 amino acids. The germline V gene encodes CDR1 SGHNT and CDR2 YYREEE (reference sequence). The chain's CDR3 is CASSPTGGVGYGYTF. CDR3 DNA sequence: TGTGCCAGCAGCCCGACAGGGGGCGTTGGGTATGGCTACACCTTC.

The rearrangement links TRBV2 to TRBJ2-5, with TRBD1 matching over 10 bases. Germline V gene lookup returns CDR1 SNHLY and CDR2 FYNNEI. The CDR3 extends over 14 amino acids. Trimming cost V 5 bases and J 4 bases; bases outside gene matches: 4. The CDR3 here is CASSRQGARETQYF. CDR3 sequence (DNA): TGTGCCAGCAGTCGACAGGGGGCAAGAGAGACCCAGTACTTC.

This clone was detected a few times. The genes are TRBV12-2 and TRBJ2-1; the listed D gene, TRBD2, was not tested against the DNA. TRBV12-2 counts as a pseudogene. This CDR3 has 14 amino acids. CDR3 residues: CASRPGGTRREQFF. The DNA of the CDR3 is TGTGCAAGTCGCCCAGGGGGGACTAGACGTGAGCAGTTCTTC.

The gene calls are TRBV19 and TRBJ2-7, with 7 bases lining up with TRBD1. The germline CDR1 and CDR2 sequences are LNHDA and SQIVND (reference sequence). The CDR3 sequence is 15 residues long. Unmatched junction bases numbered 6, after V lost 4 bases and J lost 0 bases. CDR3 protein: CASSKRDSSSYEQYF. In nucleotides, the CDR3 is TGTGCCAGTAGTAAACGGGACAGCAGCTCCTACGAGCAGTACTTC.

The chain couples TRBV30 to TRBJ2-3; TRBD2 matches at 11 bases. The V gene's germline CDR1 is GTSNPN and CDR2 SVGIG (reference sequence). This CDR3 comprises 14 residues. Trimming took 8 bases from V and 6 from J; bases not matched to a gene: 10. The CDR3: CAETLAGARDTQYF. The CDR3, as DNA: TGTGCCGAGACACTAGCGGGGGCCAGGGATACGCAGTATTTT.

The chain employs TRBV20-1 and TRBJ2-3; the D gene is possibly TRBD2 (5 bases). The CDR3 consists of 17 residues. Per the germline V gene, CDR1 is DFQATT and CDR2 is SNEGSKA (reference sequence). The V and J ends lost 3 bases and 1 base respectively, with 20 bases between them. Here the CDR3 DNA reads TGCAGTGCTAGTGGGCAGATCGCGGGCAGCCGCACAGATACGCAGTATTTT. Translated: CSASGQIAGSRTDTQYF.

In its sample, this clone was seen a few times. The chain is built from TRBV5-1 and TRBJ2-3, with D possibly being TRBD1 (6 bases). The CDR3 loop spans 16 amino acids. Germline CDR1 is SGHRS and CDR2 is YFSETQ. With 2 bases removed from V and 1 base from J, the gap between germline ends came to 14 bases. The CDR3, as DNA: TGCGCCAGCAGCTTAGAGGTTGGGGGCCGCACAGATACGCAGTATTTT. Encoded protein: CASSLEVGGRTDTQYF.

The chain combines TRBV7-8 with TRBJ1-3; possibly TRBD1 for D (5 bases). V was pared by 1 base and J by 4 bases, with 20 bases between. The CDR3 spans 18 residues. Germline CDR1 is SGHVS and CDR2 is FQNEAQ. CDR3 in amino acids: CASSLGFLRGTKGNTIYF. The CDR3 DNA follows: TGTGCCAGCAGCTTAGGTTTTCTTCGGGGGACTAAAGGAAACACCATATATTTT.

The genes are TRBV18 and TRBJ1-5, with 7 nucleotides matching TRBD1. The CDR3 covers 15 residues. The ends lost 3 bases at V and 7 bases at J; junction bases unmatched: 9. The germline V gene has CDR1 KGHSH and CDR2 LQKENI. In DNA form, the CDR3 reads TGTGCCAGCTCACCCTCTCCGACAGGGAGACAGCCCCAGCATTTT. It specifies CASSPSPTGRQPQHF.

This clone was found a few times. J is TRBJ2-7 and V is TRBV6-5; TRBD1 agrees at 9 bases. Germline loops: CDR1 MNHEY, CDR2 SVGAGI. CDR3 length: 15 residues. V was pared by 6 bases and J by 0 bases, with 6 bases of the junction left unmatched. CDR3 bases: TGTGCCAGCAGCTGGGGGGGACAGGGCTCCTACGAGCAGTACTTC. It codes for CASSWGGQGSYEQYF.

This CDR3 is CASSQVADEKLFF. Written as DNA, the CDR3 is TGTGCCAGCAGCCAAGTGGCAGATGAAAAACTGTTTTTT. V gene TRBV4-2 combines with J gene TRBJ1-4, with D unclear. The length of the CDR3 is 13 residues. Germline CDR1 and CDR2: LGHNA and YNFKEQ. V was shortened by 1 base and J by 6 bases, with 6 bases between the two germline ends.

V gene TRBV19 combines with J gene TRBJ1-2; maybe TRBD1 (5 bases). Trimming removed 7 bases at V and 5 bases at J, with 17 bases between. This CDR3 has 14 residues. Per the germline V gene, CDR1 is LNHDA and CDR2 is SQIVND (reference sequence). CDR3 residues: CASTLDTDLYGYTF. CDR3 nucleotide sequence: TGTGCCAGTACCTTGGACACGGACCTATATGGCTACACCTTC.

V usage is TRBV12-3 or TRBV12-4 and J usage is TRBJ2-1; D perhaps matches TRBD2 (6 bases). The CDR3 consists of 13 residues. The ends were cut back, 2 bases at V and 10 bases at J, with 12 bases in the middle. The CDR3: CASSLSRDSEQFF. In nucleotides, the CDR3 is TGTGCCAGCAGTTTATCGCGGGACTCCGAGCAGTTCTTC.

The chain is built from TRBV27 and TRBJ2-2, with D possibly matching TRBD2 (6 bases). The CDR3 runs to 16 residues. Trimming took 0 bases from V and 5 from J, leaving 13 bases between them. The germline CDR1 and CDR2 sequences are MNHEY and SMNVEV (reference sequence). The CDR3 DNA is TGTGCCAGCAGTTTATCTGGAGGGCTGGGGACCGGGGAGCTGTTTTTT. Translation: CASSLSGGLGTGELFF.